This T cell receptor (beta chain) was recovered during a study of beta chain features in type 1 diabetes. A few counts support this clone. Its antigen remains unidentified. Reverse transcribing all isolated RNA meant expressed TCRB transcripts were sequenced. TCRdb's copy holds only in-frame clones and misses some; the assay was immunoSEQ multiplex PCR. The sample lists 200,000 to 250,000 clones, 9.6% occurring once. Each donor gave one heparinised blood draw averaging around 120 mL. Regarding the study as a whole: In these data, an HLA type influence on TCRB rearrangement remained unresolved. Naive, central memory and Treg TCRB repertoires seemed to resemble each other more closely in patients than they did in healthy donors. Short templates might get an advantage during PCR, and this would be equal in patients and controls.

The ends were cut back, 4 bases at V and 3 bases at J, with 21 bases in the middle. In germline, CDR1 is MNHEY, CDR2 SMNVEV (reference sequence). This CDR3 is 17 amino acids long. The chain carries TRBV27 and TRBJ1-2, with a possible D match to TRBD1 (6 bases). The sequence derives from a young woman in good health. Sequences were obtained from naive CD4+ T cells from blood. CDR3: CASSWGGARGEDYGYTF. CDR3 DNA: TGTGCCAGCAGTTGGGGGGGGGCGCGCGGCGAGGACTATGGCTACACCTTC.